One and the same sample provided the 30 T cell receptor beta chains below, sequenced in a study of blood T cell repertoires in COVID-19 (dated by TCRdb to between 2020 and 2021). Library prep was done by the immunoSEQ multiplex PCR assay. What TCRdb holds here is the immuneACCESS table cut down to in-frame rearrangements. Part of the clones is not present; checked against another copy, under half of the missing clones reflect an unresolved V gene, and the others are unexplained. The sample table holds some 170,000 clones, of which about three quarters were seen once. Together, the top ten hold 26% of the sample. The sequenced material came from peripheral blood. The source is a woman aged 70-85 years with acute or convalescent COVID-19.

The V gene is TRBV9, the J gene TRBJ1-2, with 9 bases identical to TRBD1. The CDR3 has 16 amino acids. Germline V gene lookup returns CDR1 SGDLS and CDR2 YYNGEE. Unmatched junction bases numbered 9, after V lost 0 bases and J lost 6 bases. The DNA of the CDR3 is TGTGCCAGCAGCGTAGGGGTATCGGGACAGGGAGATGGCTACACCTTC. Encoded protein: CASSVGVSGQGDGYTF.

This clone was detected only a few times. This chain connects TRBV6-1 to TRBJ1-1, with TRBD1 identical over 9 bases. With 0 bases clipped from V and 11 bases from J, the junction kept 4 bases outside the gene matches. The length of the CDR3 is 13 residues. From germline, CDR1 is MNHNS and CDR2 SASEGT. CDR3 region: CASSEAGTGLAFF. CDR3 DNA sequence: TGTGCCAGCAGTGAAGCGGGGACAGGGCTGGCTTTCTTT.

This chain links TRBV5-5 with TRBJ1-6, with D unresolved. Between the trimmed V and J ends, which lost 4 bases and 6 bases, there was a span of 17 bases. There are 16 residues in the CDR3. Germline V lookup: CDR1 SGHKS, CDR2 YYEKEE (reference sequence). For the CDR3, the DNA is TGTGCCAGCAGCGCCGGAGTACCCGAGGGTAATTCACCCCTCCACTTT. Its translation is CASSAGVPEGNSPLHF.

In this sample, this clone turned up many times. The J gene is TRBJ2-4, the V gene TRBV2; the match to TRBD1 covers 10 bases. This CDR3 region has 14 residues. Germline CDR1 reads SNHLY; CDR2 reads FYNNEI. With V trimmed by 4 bases and J by 4 bases, 1 base remained unmatched. As DNA, the CDR3 is TGTGCCAGCAGTGTGGGACAGGGGAAAAACATTCAGTACTTC. Protein product: CASSVGQGKNIQYF.

The chain couples TRBV12-3 or TRBV12-4 to TRBJ2-7; D uncertain. Trimming shortened V by 4 bases and J by 2 bases, and 6 bases separated the two germline ends. The CDR3 covers 12 residues. The CDR3 spells CASSSGPYEQYF. In DNA, the CDR3 is TGTGCCAGCAGTTCAGGCCCCTACGAGCAGTACTTC.

The genes are TRBV13 and TRBJ1-6; 7 nucleotides align to TRBD1. The CDR3 has 14 amino acids. After removal of 6 bases from V and 4 bases from J, the junction contained 3 bases not matched to a gene. Looked up from germline, CDR1 is PRHDT and CDR2 is FYEKMQ (reference sequence). This CDR3 reads CASSYRGYNSPLHF. CDR3 DNA: TGTGCCAGCAGTTACAGGGGTTATAATTCACCCCTCCACTTT.

Here the CDR3 reads CSGGYGGDTEAFF. The CDR3 region has the DNA TGCAGCGGGGGGTACGGGGGTGACACTGAAGCTTTCTTT. The chain links TRBV29-1 to TRBJ1-1, with D possibly being TRBD1 (5 bases). The length of the CDR3 is 13 residues. The germline gives CDR1 SQVTM, CDR2 ANQGSEA. V lost 7 bases and J lost 3, with 15 bases in between. Based on the CDR3 plus reference TRBV29-1 and TRBJ1-1, the full variable domain is SAVISQKPSRDICQRGTSLTIQCQVDSQVTMMFWYRQQPGQSLTLIATANQGSEATYESGFVIDKFPISRPNLTFSTLTVSNMSPEDSSIYLCSGGYGGDTEAFFGQGTRLTVV.

This clone was recorded only once. The chain employs TRBV5-1 and TRBJ1-4; 7 nucleotides align to TRBD1. Looked up from germline, CDR1 is SGHRS and CDR2 is YFSETQ. The CDR3 has 15 residues. With 1 base clipped from V and 0 bases from J, the junction kept 0 bases outside the gene matches. CDR3 amino acids: CASSLQGATNEKLFF. Written as DNA, the CDR3 is TGCGCCAGCAGCTTGCAGGGGGCAACTAATGAAAAACTGTTTTTT.

The rearrangement uses TRBV5-4 and TRBJ2-1; TRBD1 matches 8 bases. Germline V lookup: CDR1 SGHNT, CDR2 YYREEE (reference sequence). V lost 1 base and J lost 7; bases outside the gene matches: 7. CDR3 length: 15 amino acids. The CDR3 bases are TGTGCCAGCAGCTTGAGAGGACAGGGCAAAAATGAGCAGTTCTTC. This sequence encodes CASSLRGQGKNEQFF.

V usage is TRBV27 and J usage is TRBJ1-4, with D hard to call. The CDR3 has 16 amino acids. The V gene's germline CDR1 is MNHEY and CDR2 SMNVEV (reference sequence). Trimming took 3 bases from V and 6 from J, leaving 17 bases between them. CDR3 nucleotide sequence: TGTGCCAGCAGTTTGCGGGAAGGAGGGAGAGATGAAAAACTGTTTTTT. Translated: CASSLREGGRDEKLFF.

The genes are TRBV30 and TRBJ2-1; 12 bases agree with TRBD2. The trim removed 0 bases at V and 7 bases at J, leaving 1 base unmatched. Germline CDR1 GTSNPN, CDR2 SVGIG (reference sequence). This CDR3 has 14 residues. CDR3: CAWSVTSGRNEQFF. The CDR3 DNA reads TGTGCCTGGAGTGTGACTAGCGGGAGAAATGAGCAGTTCTTC.

The sample holds a few counts of this clone. The chain couples TRBV11-2 to TRBJ2-3; 11 bases are shared with TRBD2. Germline CDR1 and CDR2: SGHAT and FQNNGV. V lost 5 bases and J lost 4; bases outside the gene matches: 5. This CDR3 spans 15 amino acids. Here the CDR3 DNA reads TGTGCCAGCAGCCAGGGACTAGCGGAGGCAGATACGCAGTATTTT. It is translated as CASSQGLAEADTQYF.

V is TRBV11-2 and J is TRBJ2-3, with D possibly matching TRBD2 (6 bases). Germline V gives CDR1 SGHAT, CDR2 FQNNGV. This CDR3 has 17 residues. Trimming took 3 bases from V and 7 from J, leaving 23 bases between them. Written as DNA, the CDR3 is TGTGCCAGCAGCTTGTCCTCGGCAGGCGGGAAAGGCTATACGCAGTATTTT. Translating gives CASSLSSAGGKGYTQYF.

V and J are TRBV5-5 and TRBJ1-1; 7 bases line up with TRBD1. Germline lookup yields CDR1 SGHKS and CDR2 YYEKEE (reference sequence). V trimming: 3 bases; J trimming: 0 bases; junction bases outside the gene matches: 2. The CDR3 is 14 amino acids. The CDR3 region has the DNA TGTGCCAGCAGCTCGACAGGGCTGAACACTGAAGCTTTCTTT. This gives the protein CASSSTGLNTEAFF.

This clone came up once. V usage is TRBV5-6 and J usage is TRBJ2-1; D is unclear. The CDR3 spans 11 residues. Germline assignment: CDR1 SGHDT and CDR2 YYEEEE. V was clipped by 2 bases and J by 7 bases, with 4 bases between them. The CDR3 coding sequence is TGTGCCAGCAGCTTTCTTAATGAGCAGTTCTTC. Its protein product is CASSFLNEQFF.

V is TRBV7-9 and J is TRBJ2-5, with D possibly matching TRBD1 (6 bases). The CDR3 sequence is 13 residues long. Germline lookup yields CDR1 SEHNR and CDR2 FQNEAQ (reference sequence). The V gene lost 5 bases and the J gene lost 3 bases, with 10 bases spanning the gap. The CDR3 protein is CASSATGKETQYF. The CDR3 coding sequence is TGTGCCAGCAGCGCCACAGGGAAAGAGACCCAGTACTTC.

This chain's CDR3 is CASSLGGGTEAFF. CDR3 DNA sequence: TGTGCCAGCAGCTTGGGAGGGGGCACTGAAGCTTTCTTT. V and J are TRBV7-2 and TRBJ1-1; the D gene is possibly TRBD1 (6 bases). Germline V gene sequence: CDR1 SGHTA, CDR2 FQGNSA. The CDR3 is 13 residues long. Trimming removed 3 bases from V and 4 bases from J, with 9 bases in between.

A few counts support this clone. This rearrangement joins TRBV10-3 to TRBJ2-7; TRBD2 matches 10 bases. The CDR3 consists of 18 residues. Losses at the gene ends were 0 bases for V and 3 bases for J; bases not matched to a gene: 11. Germline V lookup: CDR1 ENHRY, CDR2 SYGVKD. The CDR3 here is CAISESHPTSGNYYEQYF. Written as DNA, the CDR3 is TGTGCCATCAGTGAGTCACACCCCACTAGCGGGAACTACTACGAGCAGTACTTC.

This chain joins TRBV7-2 and TRBJ1-3; D gene uncertain. The germline CDR1 and CDR2 sequences are SGHTA and FQGNSA. This CDR3 is built from 17 residues. V was shortened by 3 bases and J by 0 bases, with 15 bases between the two germline ends. Written as DNA, the CDR3 is TGTGCCAGCAGCTTGCAAGGCGGATTCCTCTCTGGAAACACCATATATTTT. It encodes CASSLQGGFLSGNTIYF.

This clone has only one observation. This chain links TRBV15 with TRBJ1-2, with D possibly matching TRBD1 (5 bases). The CDR3 spans 12 residues. CDR1 and CDR2 from the germline V gene are LNHNV and YYDKDF (reference sequence). V dropped 4 bases and J dropped 8 bases, with 11 bases sitting between them. Written as DNA, the CDR3 is TGTGCCACCAGCACTGCAAACAGGGGCTACACCTTC. It specifies CATSTANRGYTF.

The V and J genes are TRBV6-5 and TRBJ2-2; 7 positions agree with TRBD2. The CDR3 is 15 amino acids. The trim removed 7 bases at V and 1 base at J, leaving 6 bases unmatched. Germline CDR1 reads MNHEY; CDR2 reads SVGAGI. In DNA form, the CDR3 reads TGTGCCAGCAATCCTACGGGAGGGAACACCGGGGAGCTGTTTTTT. Translated, it gives CASNPTGGNTGELFF.

This clone was found once. Here the CDR3 reads CASSFQPGLAGVEQFF. Written as DNA, the CDR3 is TGTGCCAGCAGCTTCCAGCCGGGACTAGCGGGAGTTGAGCAGTTCTTC. The chain uses TRBV7-3 and TRBJ2-1; 14 bases are shared with TRBD2. The CDR3 contains 16 residues. The J segment lost 9 bases and the V segment lost 3 bases, leaving 7 bases of the junction unmatched. From germline, CDR1 is SGHTA and CDR2 FQGTGA.

The V gene is TRBV5-6, the J gene TRBJ2-1; no clear D. Germline-derived CDR1 and CDR2 are SGHDT and YYEEEE. The CDR3 is made up of 13 amino acids. The V end was cut by 6 bases, the J end by 4 bases, with 11 bases between. CDR3 sequence: CASISPIYNEQFF. The CDR3 nucleotides read TGTGCCAGCATCAGTCCGATATACAATGAGCAGTTCTTC. The variable domain in full, completed from reference TRBV5-6 and TRBJ2-1, reads DAGVTQSPTHLIKTRGQQVTLRCSPKSGHDTVSWYQQALGQGPQFIFQYYEEEERQRGNFPDRFSGHQFPNYSSELNVNALLLGDSALYLCASISPIYNEQFFGPGTRLTVL.

The rearrangement links TRBV19 to TRBJ2-7; weak D call: TRBD1 (5 bases). V lost 1 base to trimming and J lost 2 bases, with 9 bases between them. CDR3 size: 14 residues. Germline V gene data show CDR1 as LNHDA and CDR2 as SQIVND (reference sequence). CDR3 amino acids: CASSIAQGTYEQYF. The CDR3 nucleotides read TGTGCCAGTAGTATAGCCCAGGGTACCTACGAGCAGTACTTC.

The rearrangement joins TRBV27 to TRBJ1-2; weak D call: TRBD1 (6 bases). The ends were cut back, 6 bases at V and 5 bases at J, with 22 bases in the middle. The CDR3 has 16 amino acids. Germline V gene sequence: CDR1 MNHEY, CDR2 SMNVEV (reference sequence). The CDR3 nucleotides read TGTGCCAGCAGCGACGGACAGCAAAGTGTGCTGTATGGCTACACCTTC. The encoded protein is CASSDGQQSVLYGYTF.

The chain combines TRBV19 with TRBJ1-3, with 7 bases aligning to TRBD1. This CDR3 spans 17 amino acids. V shed 6 bases, J shed 0 bases, and the junction held 11 bases outside the gene matches. CDR1 and CDR2 (germline): LNHDA, SQIVND (reference sequence). The CDR3 nucleotides are TGTGCCAGTAGGAGGCAGGGGGGTTCCGACTCTGGAAACACCATATATTTT. Its protein product is CASRRQGGSDSGNTIYF.

The genes are TRBV27 and TRBJ1-1; 7 bases are shared with TRBD1. The CDR3 covers 16 residues. The ends lost 2 bases at V and 2 bases at J; junction bases unmatched: 8. Per germline, CDR1 MNHEY and CDR2 SMNVEV (reference sequence). The DNA for the CDR3 is TGTGCCAGCAGTTTAAAGGGACAGAGTACCAACACTGAAGCTTTCTTT. Amino acid sequence: CASSLKGQSTNTEAFF.

The chain employs TRBV6-1 and TRBJ2-1, with TRBD2 identical over 11 bases. The V and J ends lost 4 bases and 0 bases, in that order; junction bases with no gene match: 8. From germline, CDR1 is MNHNS and CDR2 SASEGT. This CDR3 is 18 amino acids long. CDR3 coding DNA: TGTGCCAGCAGTGGGGGGGCTAGCGGGAGGAGCTCCTACAATGAGCAGTTCTTC. Translated: CASSGGASGRSSYNEQFF.

This clone was counted between two and nine times. This chain uses TRBV5-8 with TRBJ1-3; D possibly corresponds to TRBD1 (5 bases). The germline V gene encodes CDR1 SGHTS and CDR2 YDEGEE. The length of the CDR3 is 17 residues. V lost 0 bases, J lost 0 bases, and 13 bases lay in between. CDR3 residues: CASSLGYTGFSGNTIYF. In DNA, the CDR3 is TGTGCCAGCAGCTTGGGGTATACAGGCTTCTCTGGAAACACCATATATTTT.

The CDR3 DNA reads TGTGCCAGCAGCCCCTGGGACAGCTTAGTCGCAGATACGCAGTATTTT. Translation gives CASSPWDSLVADTQYF. The rearrangement uses TRBV5-8 and TRBJ2-3; TRBD1 aligns across 7 bases. Trimming at V came to 4 bases and at J to 4 bases, leaving 12 bases not matched to a gene. Germline-derived CDR1 and CDR2 are SGHTS and YDEGEE. The CDR3 has 16 amino acids.